The next 15 T cell receptor beta chains were all read from a single sample in a study of spatial heterogeneity in lung cancer. Study-wide findings and caveats: Counts of expanded alpha and beta TCRs within tumors tracked the tumor nonsynonymous mutation count.

Time point described: sample taken at primary tumor resection. TCRdb re-derived calls from the 5' RACE reads in MiXCR, one entry per CDR3 protein. This sample carries a few thousand distinct CDR3 sequences, about a quarter of them seen once, and the ten largest clones take approximately 15%. Antigens for these TCRs are unknown. The sample consisted of lung tumor tissue, taken at surgery. The receptors come from a male donor with early-stage non-small cell lung cancer.

This clonotype is deemed medium-sized. This beta chain came through as a stray read in a library set up for alpha chains, and its size says little. The chain links TRBV6-2 or TRBV6-3 to TRBJ2-1; 13 bases are shared with TRBD2. V lost 6 bases to trimming and J lost 2 bases; unmatched junction nucleotides: 16. The germline V gene has CDR1 MNHEY and CDR2 SVGEGT. CDR3 length: 20 residues. CDR3 coding DNA: TGTGCCAGCAGCTCCTTCGGACTAGCGGGGGACCAGCAGGCCTACAATGAGCAGTTCTTC. Its translation is CASSSFGLAGDQQAYNEQFF.

Remarks on this clonotype: Since the library was made to target alpha chains, this beta chain is a stray read and its abundance is not meaningful. The chain is built from TRBV5-1 and TRBJ2-5; 13 bases line up with TRBD2. V lost 4 bases to trimming and J lost 1 base; unmatched junction nucleotides: 13. The CDR3 totals 19 residues. CDR1 is SGHRS, CDR2 YFSETQ, per germline. In DNA, the CDR3 is TGCGCCAGCAGCAGAGGACTAGCGGGGGCACACGGGGGCCAAGAGACCCAGTACTTC. It translates to CASSRGLAGAHGGQETQYF. Combining the CDR3 with reference TRBV5-1 and TRBJ2-5 gives the whole variable domain KAGVTQTPRYLIKTRGQQVTLSCSPISGHRSVSWYQQTPGQGLQFLFEYFSETQRNKGNFPGRFSGRQFSNSRSEMNVSTLELGDSALYLCASSRGLAGAHGGQETQYFGPGTRLLVL.

This clonotype turned up a few times. This beta chain is off target for a library built for alpha chains, so its abundance means little. The chain is built from TRBV7-9 and TRBJ1-1; possibly TRBD1 for D (6 bases). The V gene lost 2 bases and the J gene lost 4 bases, with 11 bases spanning the gap. CDR1 and CDR2 (germline): SEHNR, FQNEAQ (reference sequence). The CDR3 sequence is 14 residues long. The DNA for the CDR3 is TGTGCCAGCAGCTTATCAGGGGCGATCACTGAAGCTTTCTTT. It encodes CASSLSGAITEAFF.

This clonotype appeared many times. This may be a read error, as it is one base from a much larger clone. This beta chain represents an off-target read in a library built for alpha chains; its size is of limited meaning. This sequence joins TRBV9 and TRBJ2-5; weak D call: TRBD1 (5 bases). The germline V gene has CDR1 SGDLS and CDR2 YYNGEE. The CDR3 is made up of 15 amino acids. The CDR3 nucleotides are TGTGCCAGCAGCGCACGATGGACATCTCAAGAGACCCTGTACTTC. Protein product: CASSARWTSQETLYF.

Relative to its sample, this clonotype is medium-sized. Because the library targeted alpha chains, this beta chain is an off-target read whose size means little. The chain joins TRBV28 to TRBJ1-1; possible D gene TRBD1, 5 bases. Between the trimmed V and J ends, which lost 2 bases and 5 bases, there was a span of 12 bases. The CDR3 has 14 amino acids. CDR1 is MDHEN, CDR2 SYDVKM, per germline. Here the CDR3 reads CASSLGGGRTEAFF. CDR3 DNA: TGTGCCAGCAGTTTAGGCGGGGGGAGAACTGAAGCTTTCTTT.

In regard to this clonotype: Within a library made for alpha chains, this beta chain is off target, and its count is uninformative. CDR3 nucleotide sequence: TGTGCCAGTCGGACGGCCAGGAACACTGAAGCTTTCTTT. This sequence encodes CASRTARNTEAFF. The chain couples TRBV12-3 or TRBV12-4 to TRBJ1-1, with D unclear. The V end was cut by 9 bases, the J end by 1 base, with 12 bases between. The CDR3 length is 13 residues.

Of note for this clonotype: This beta chain was picked up by a library intended for alpha chains and is off target, so its count carries little meaning. This chain joins TRBV20-1 and TRBJ2-7; D tentatively reads TRBD1 or TRBD2 (5 bases each). There are 13 residues in the CDR3. CDR1 DFQATT and CDR2 SNEGSKA come from the germline V gene (reference sequence). V lost 5 bases to trimming and J lost 0 bases, with 11 bases between them. The CDR3 loop is CSAGTGSSYEQYF. The CDR3, as DNA: TGCAGTGCTGGGACGGGCAGCTCCTACGAGCAGTACTTC.

Concerning this clonotype itself: As an off-target read in a library built for alpha chains, this beta chain has a frequency of little significance. This CDR3 reads CSVWDNQYEQYF. The CDR3 bases are TGCAGCGTTTGGGACAATCAATACGAGCAGTACTTC. The chain employs TRBV29-1 and TRBJ2-7; possible D gene TRBD1, 6 bases. Trimming took 5 bases from V and 4 from J, leaving 12 bases between them. The length of the CDR3 is 12 residues. CDR1 is SQVTM and CDR2 is ANQGSEA in the germline V gene.

This clonotype was detected a few times. Because this beta chain is a stray read in a library intended to capture alpha chains, its abundance should not be given much weight. V usage is TRBV15 and J usage is TRBJ2-2; TRBD2 matches 7 bases. The CDR3 covers 18 residues. The germline gives CDR1 LNHNV, CDR2 YYDKDF (reference sequence). V shed 0 bases and J 0 bases; nucleotides not matched to a gene: 7. The CDR3 loop reads CATSRDGASGTNTGELFF. In DNA, the CDR3 is TGTGCCACCAGCAGAGATGGGGCTAGCGGTACGAACACCGGGGAGCTGTTTTTT.

This clonotype showed up many times. A library made for alpha chains picked up this beta chain off target, so its size means little. This chain joins TRBV18 and TRBJ1-4; 7 nucleotides match TRBD1. This CDR3 has 14 amino acids. The trim removed 0 bases at V and 8 bases at J, leaving 3 bases unmatched. Germline V CDR1 and CDR2: KGHSH, LQKENI. CDR3 nucleotide sequence: TGTGCCAGCTCACCACCGACAGGGCGGGAAAAACTGTTTTTT. Protein sequence: CASSPPTGREKLFF.

By its share, this clonotype is medium-sized. Since the library was made to target alpha chains, this beta chain is a stray read and its abundance is not meaningful. The chain joins TRBV18 to TRBJ2-3; TRBD1 aligns across 10 bases. This CDR3 region has 16 residues. Germline CDR1 reads KGHSH; CDR2 reads LQKENI. Losses at the gene ends were 6 bases for V and 10 bases for J; bases not matched to a gene: 16. CDR3 sequence reads: CASSPVRDRGWKSQYF. Here the CDR3 DNA reads TGTGCCAGCTCCCCCGTGCGGGACAGGGGCTGGAAGTCGCAGTATTTT.

For this clonotype: This beta chain turned up in a library designed for alpha chains; as an off-target read, its abundance says little. The rearrangement uses TRBV6-9 and TRBJ1-1; tentatively, D is TRBD1 (5 bases). Trimming stripped 5 bases from V and 2 bases from J, with 6 bases between. The CDR3 is 12 amino acids. Germline-derived CDR1 and CDR2 are MNHGY and SVAAGI. The chain's CDR3 is CASSRGNTEAFF. In DNA, the CDR3 is TGTGCCAGCAGTAGGGGAAACACTGAAGCTTTCTTT.

By share, this clonotype ranks as medium-sized. For a library built for alpha chains, this beta chain is a stray read; little rests on its size. The genes are TRBV28 and TRBJ1-2, with D hard to call. In germline, CDR1 is MDHEN, CDR2 SYDVKM. Trimming removed 2 bases at V and 8 bases at J, with 15 bases between. This CDR3 comprises 14 residues. The CDR3 DNA is TGTGCCAGCAGTTTACTTGGAGGGATTGGAGGCTACACCTTC. This gives the protein CASSLLGGIGGYTF.

In its sample, this clonotype was seen many times. This beta chain is a stray read from a library made for alpha chains; its abundance is not meaningful. The chain carries TRBV6-1 and TRBJ2-3; D not certain. The CDR3 contains 13 residues. CDR1 MNHNS and CDR2 SASEGT come from the germline V gene. Trimming shortened V by 8 bases and J by 3 bases, and 12 bases separated the two germline ends. CDR3 amino acids: CASRSRMTDTQYF. In DNA, the CDR3 is TGTGCCAGCCGGTCGAGGATGACAGATACGCAGTATTTT.

This clonotype is medium-sized in the sample. Because the library targeted alpha chains, this beta chain is an off-target read whose size means little. The J gene is TRBJ1-1, the V gene TRBV6-2 or TRBV6-3; D not resolved. The CDR3 spans 14 residues. Trimming removed 0 bases from V and 4 bases from J, with 9 bases in between. The germline V gene encodes CDR1 MNHEY and CDR2 SVGEGT. The CDR3 loop is CASSYSAGGTEAFF. As DNA, the CDR3 is TGTGCCAGCAGTTACTCTGCCGGTGGCACTGAAGCTTTCTTT.